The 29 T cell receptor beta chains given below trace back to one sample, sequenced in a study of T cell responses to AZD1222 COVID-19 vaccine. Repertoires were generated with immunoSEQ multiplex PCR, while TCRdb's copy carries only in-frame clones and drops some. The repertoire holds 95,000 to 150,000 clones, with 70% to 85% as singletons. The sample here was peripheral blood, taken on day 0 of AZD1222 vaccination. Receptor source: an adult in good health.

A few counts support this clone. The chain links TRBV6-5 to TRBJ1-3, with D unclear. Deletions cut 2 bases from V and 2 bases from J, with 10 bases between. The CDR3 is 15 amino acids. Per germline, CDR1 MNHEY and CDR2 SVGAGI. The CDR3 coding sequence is TGTGCCAGCAGTTACAGAGCGAATACTGGAAACACCATATATTTT. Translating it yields CASSYRANTGNTIYF.

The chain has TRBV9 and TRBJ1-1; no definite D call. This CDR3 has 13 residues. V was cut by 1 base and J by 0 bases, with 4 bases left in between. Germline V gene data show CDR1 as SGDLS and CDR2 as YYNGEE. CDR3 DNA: TGTGCCAGCAGCGTACGCCTGAACACTGAAGCTTTCTTT. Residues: CASSVRLNTEAFF.

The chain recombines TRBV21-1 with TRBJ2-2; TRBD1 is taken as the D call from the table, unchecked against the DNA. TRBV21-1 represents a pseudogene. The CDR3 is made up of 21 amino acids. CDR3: CASSKKKGPRANRVVTGELFF. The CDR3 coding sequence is TGTGCCAGCAGCAAAAAAAAGGGGCCACGGGCAAACAGGGTTGTCACCGGGGAGCTGTTTTTT.

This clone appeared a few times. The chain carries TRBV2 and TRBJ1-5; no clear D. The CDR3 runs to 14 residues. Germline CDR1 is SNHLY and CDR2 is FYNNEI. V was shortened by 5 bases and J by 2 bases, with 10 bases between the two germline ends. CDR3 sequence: CASSPGSGNQPQHF. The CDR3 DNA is TGTGCCAGCAGTCCAGGCTCTGGCAATCAGCCCCAGCATTTT.

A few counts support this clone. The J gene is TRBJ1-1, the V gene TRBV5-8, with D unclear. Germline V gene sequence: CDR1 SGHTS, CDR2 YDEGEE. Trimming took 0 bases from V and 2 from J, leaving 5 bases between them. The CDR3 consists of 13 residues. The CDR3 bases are TGTGCCAGCAGCTTGGGCCCTAACACTGAAGCTTTCTTT. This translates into CASSLGPNTEAFF. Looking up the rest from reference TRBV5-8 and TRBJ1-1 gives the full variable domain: EAGVTQSPTHLIKTRGQQATLRCSPISGHTSVYWYQQALGLGLQFLLWYDEGEERNRGNFPPRFSGRQFPNYSSELNVNALELEDSALYLCASSLGPNTEAFFGQGTRLTVV.

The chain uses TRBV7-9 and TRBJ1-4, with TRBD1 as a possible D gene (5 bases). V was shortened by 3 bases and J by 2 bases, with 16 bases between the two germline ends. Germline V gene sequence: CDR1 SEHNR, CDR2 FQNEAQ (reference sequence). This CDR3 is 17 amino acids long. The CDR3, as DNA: TGTGCCAGCAGCTTTCCTTGGCAGGGTTCGACTAATGAAAAACTGTTTTTT. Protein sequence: CASSFPWQGSTNEKLFF.

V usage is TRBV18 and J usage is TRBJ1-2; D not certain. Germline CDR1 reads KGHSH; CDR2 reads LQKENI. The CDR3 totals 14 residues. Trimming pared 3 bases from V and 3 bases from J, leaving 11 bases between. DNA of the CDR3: TGTGCCAGCTCACCGGCGCGGGAGCACTATGGCTACACCTTC. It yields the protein CASSPAREHYGYTF.

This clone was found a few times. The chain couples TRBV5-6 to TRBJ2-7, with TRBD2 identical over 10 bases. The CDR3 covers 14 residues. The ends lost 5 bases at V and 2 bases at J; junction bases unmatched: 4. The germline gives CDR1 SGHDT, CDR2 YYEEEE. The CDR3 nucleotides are TGTGCCAGCAGGCAGCGGGGGGGTCCCTACGAGCAGTACTTC. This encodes CASRQRGGPYEQYF.

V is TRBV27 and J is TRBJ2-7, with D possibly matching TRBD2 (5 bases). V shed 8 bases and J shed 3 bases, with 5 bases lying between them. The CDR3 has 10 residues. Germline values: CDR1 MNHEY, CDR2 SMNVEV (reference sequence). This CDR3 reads CASGLYEQYF. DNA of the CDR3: TGTGCCAGCGGACTCTACGAGCAGTACTTC.

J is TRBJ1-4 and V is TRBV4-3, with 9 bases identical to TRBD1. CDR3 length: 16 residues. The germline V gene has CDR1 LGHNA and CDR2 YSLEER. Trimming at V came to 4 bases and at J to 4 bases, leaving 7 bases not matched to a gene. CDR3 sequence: CASSRDRDRDNEKLFF. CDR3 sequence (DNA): TGCGCCAGCAGCCGGGACCGGGACAGGGATAATGAAAAACTGTTTTTT.

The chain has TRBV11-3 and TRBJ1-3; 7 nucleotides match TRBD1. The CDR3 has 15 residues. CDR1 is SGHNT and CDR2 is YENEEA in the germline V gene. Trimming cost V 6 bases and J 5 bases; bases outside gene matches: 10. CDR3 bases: TGTGCCAGCAGTTATTCCCAGGGGGGAAGAAACACCATATATTTT. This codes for CASSYSQGGRNTIYF.

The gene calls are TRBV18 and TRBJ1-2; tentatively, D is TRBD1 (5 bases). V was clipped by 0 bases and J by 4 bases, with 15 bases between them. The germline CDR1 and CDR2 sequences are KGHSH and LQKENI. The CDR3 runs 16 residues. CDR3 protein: CASSPPGSFGGYGYTF. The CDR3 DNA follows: TGTGCCAGCTCACCACCAGGTAGCTTCGGGGGCTATGGCTACACCTTC.

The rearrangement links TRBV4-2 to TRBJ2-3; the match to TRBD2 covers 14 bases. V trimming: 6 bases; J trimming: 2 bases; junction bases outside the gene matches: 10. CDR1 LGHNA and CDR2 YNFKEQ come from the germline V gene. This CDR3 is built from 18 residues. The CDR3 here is CASSGLAGGRHTTDTQYF. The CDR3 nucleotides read TGTGCCAGCAGTGGACTAGCGGGGGGACGACATACCACAGATACGCAGTATTTT.

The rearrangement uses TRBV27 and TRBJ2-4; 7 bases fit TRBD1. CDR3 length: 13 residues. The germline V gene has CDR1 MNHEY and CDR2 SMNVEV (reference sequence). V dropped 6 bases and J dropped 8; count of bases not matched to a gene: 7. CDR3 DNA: TGTGCCAGCAGCCGACAGGGTCCCTACATTCAGTACTTC. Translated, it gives CASSRQGPYIQYF.

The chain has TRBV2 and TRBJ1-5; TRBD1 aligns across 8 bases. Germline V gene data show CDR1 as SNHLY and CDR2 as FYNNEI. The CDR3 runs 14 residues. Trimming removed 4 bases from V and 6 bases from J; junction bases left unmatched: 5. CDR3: CASSGDRSGQPQHF. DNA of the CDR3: TGTGCCAGCAGTGGGGACAGGTCGGGTCAGCCCCAGCATTTT.

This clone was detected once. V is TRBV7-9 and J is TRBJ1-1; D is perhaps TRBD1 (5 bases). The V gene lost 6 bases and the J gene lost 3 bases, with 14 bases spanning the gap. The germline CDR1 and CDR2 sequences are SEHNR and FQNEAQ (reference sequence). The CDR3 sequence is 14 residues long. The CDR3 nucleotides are TGTGCCAGCAGTGGCCCAGGGATGGACACTGAAGCTTTCTTT. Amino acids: CASSGPGMDTEAFF.

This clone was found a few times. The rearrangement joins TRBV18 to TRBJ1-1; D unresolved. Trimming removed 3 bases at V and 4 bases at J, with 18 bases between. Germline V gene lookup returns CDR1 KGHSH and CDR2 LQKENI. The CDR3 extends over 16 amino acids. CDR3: CASSPFVGVAGTEAFF. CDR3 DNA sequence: TGTGCCAGCTCACCCTTTGTTGGGGTGGCCGGCACTGAAGCTTTCTTT.

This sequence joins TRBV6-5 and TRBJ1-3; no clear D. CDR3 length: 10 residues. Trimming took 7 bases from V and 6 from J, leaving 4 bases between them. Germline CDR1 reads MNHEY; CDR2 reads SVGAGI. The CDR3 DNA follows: TGTGCCAGCAAGGAAAACACCATATATTTT. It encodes CASKENTIYF.

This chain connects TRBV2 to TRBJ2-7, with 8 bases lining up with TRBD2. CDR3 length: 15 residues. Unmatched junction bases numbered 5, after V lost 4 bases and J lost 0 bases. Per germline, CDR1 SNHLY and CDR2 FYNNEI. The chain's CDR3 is CASSVERGSSYEQYF. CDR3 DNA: TGTGCCAGCAGTGTCGAGCGGGGGAGCTCCTACGAGCAGTACTTC.

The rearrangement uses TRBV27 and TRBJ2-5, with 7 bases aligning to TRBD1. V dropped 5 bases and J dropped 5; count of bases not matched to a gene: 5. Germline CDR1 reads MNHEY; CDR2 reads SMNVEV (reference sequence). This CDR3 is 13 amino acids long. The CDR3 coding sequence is TGTGCCAGCAGTCGCCGACAGGGCGAGACCCAGTACTTC. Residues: CASSRRQGETQYF.

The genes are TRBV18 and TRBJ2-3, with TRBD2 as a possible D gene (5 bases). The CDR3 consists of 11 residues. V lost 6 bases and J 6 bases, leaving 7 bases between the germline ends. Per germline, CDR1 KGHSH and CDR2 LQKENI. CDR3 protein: CASSPGDTQYF. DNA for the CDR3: TGTGCCAGCTCCCCGGGGGATACGCAGTATTTT.

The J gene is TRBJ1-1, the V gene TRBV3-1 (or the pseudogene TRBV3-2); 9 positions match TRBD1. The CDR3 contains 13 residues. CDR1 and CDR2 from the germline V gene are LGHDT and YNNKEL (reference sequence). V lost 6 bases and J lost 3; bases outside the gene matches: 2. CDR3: CASSRTGDTEAFF. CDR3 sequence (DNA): TGTGCCAGCAGTAGGACAGGGGACACTGAAGCTTTCTTT.

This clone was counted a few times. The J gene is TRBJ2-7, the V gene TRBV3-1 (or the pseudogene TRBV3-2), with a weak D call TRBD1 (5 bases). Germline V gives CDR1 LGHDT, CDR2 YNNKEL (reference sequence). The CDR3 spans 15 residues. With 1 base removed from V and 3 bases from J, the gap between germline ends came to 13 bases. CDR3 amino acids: CASSQGRGYLYEQYF. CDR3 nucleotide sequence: TGTGCCAGCAGCCAAGGTAGGGGATACCTCTACGAGCAGTACTTC.

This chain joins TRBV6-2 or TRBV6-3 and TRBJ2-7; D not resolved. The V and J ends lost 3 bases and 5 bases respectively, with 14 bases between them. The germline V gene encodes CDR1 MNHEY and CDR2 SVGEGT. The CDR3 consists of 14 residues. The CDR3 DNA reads TGTGCCAGCAGTTATGGATGGATCAGGCACGAGCAGTACTTC. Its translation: CASSYGWIRHEQYF.

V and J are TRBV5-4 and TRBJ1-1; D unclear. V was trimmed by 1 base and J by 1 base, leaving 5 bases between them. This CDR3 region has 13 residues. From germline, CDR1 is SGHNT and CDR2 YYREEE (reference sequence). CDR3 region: CASSLHTNTEAFF. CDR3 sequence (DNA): TGTGCCAGCAGCTTGCATACGAACACTGAAGCTTTCTTT.

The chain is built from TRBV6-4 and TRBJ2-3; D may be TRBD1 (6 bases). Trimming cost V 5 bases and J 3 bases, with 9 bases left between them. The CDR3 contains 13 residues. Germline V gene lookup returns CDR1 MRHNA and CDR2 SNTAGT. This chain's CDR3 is CASSKDRTDTQYF. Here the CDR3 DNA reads TGTGCCAGCAGTAAGGACAGAACAGATACGCAGTATTTT.

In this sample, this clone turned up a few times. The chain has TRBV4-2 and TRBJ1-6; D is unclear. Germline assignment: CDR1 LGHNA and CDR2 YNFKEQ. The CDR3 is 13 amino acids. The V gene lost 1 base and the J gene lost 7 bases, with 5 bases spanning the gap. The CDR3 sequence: CASSQALNSPLHF. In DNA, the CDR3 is TGTGCCAGCAGCCAAGCCTTAAATTCACCCCTCCACTTT.

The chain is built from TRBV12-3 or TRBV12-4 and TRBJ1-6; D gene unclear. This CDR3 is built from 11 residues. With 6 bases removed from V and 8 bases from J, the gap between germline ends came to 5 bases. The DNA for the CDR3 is TGTGCCAGCAGCCGGGATTCACCCCTCCACTTT. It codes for CASSRDSPLHF.

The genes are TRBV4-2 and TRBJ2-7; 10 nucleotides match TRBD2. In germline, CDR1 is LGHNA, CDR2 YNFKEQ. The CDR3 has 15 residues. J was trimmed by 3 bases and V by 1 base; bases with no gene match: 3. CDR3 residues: CASSQGSGGFYEQYF. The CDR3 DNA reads TGTGCCAGCAGCCAAGGTAGCGGGGGGTTCTACGAGCAGTACTTC.